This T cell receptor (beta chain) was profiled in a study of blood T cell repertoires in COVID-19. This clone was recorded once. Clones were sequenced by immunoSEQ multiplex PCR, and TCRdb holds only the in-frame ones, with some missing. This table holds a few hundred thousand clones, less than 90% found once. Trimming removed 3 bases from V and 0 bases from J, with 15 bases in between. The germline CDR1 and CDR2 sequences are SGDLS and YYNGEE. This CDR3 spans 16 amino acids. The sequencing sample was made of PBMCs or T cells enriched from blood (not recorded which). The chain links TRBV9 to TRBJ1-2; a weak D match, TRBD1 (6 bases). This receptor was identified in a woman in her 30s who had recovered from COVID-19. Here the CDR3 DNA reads TGTGCCAGCAGCGGTGGGGGCAGCAGAGCTAACTATGGCTACACCTTC. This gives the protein CASSGGGSRANYGYTF. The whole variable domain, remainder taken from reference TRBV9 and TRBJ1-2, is DSGVTQTPKHLITATGQRVTLRCSPRSGDLSVYWYQQSLDQGLQFLIQYYNGEERAKGNILERFSAQQFPDLHSELNLSSLELGDSALYFCASSGGGSRANYGYTFGSGTRLTVV.